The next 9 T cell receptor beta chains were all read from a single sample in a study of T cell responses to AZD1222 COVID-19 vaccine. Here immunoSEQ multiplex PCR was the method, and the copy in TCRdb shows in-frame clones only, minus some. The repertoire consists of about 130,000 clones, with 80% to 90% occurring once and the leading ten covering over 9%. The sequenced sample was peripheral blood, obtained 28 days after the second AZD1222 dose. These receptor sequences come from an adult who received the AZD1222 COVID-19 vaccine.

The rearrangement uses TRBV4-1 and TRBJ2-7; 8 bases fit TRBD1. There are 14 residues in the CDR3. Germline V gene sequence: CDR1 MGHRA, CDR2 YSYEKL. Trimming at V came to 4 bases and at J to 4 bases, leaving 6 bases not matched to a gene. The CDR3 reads CASSLEDREYEQYF. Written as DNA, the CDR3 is TGCGCCAGCAGCCTTGAGGACAGGGAGTACGAGCAGTACTTC.

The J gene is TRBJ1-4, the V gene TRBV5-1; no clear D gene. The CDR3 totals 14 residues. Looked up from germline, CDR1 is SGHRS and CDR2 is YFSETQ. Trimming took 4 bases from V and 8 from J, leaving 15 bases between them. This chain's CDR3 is CASSVDPAGEKLFF. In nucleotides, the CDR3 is TGCGCCAGCAGCGTGGACCCGGCCGGGGAAAAACTGTTTTTT.

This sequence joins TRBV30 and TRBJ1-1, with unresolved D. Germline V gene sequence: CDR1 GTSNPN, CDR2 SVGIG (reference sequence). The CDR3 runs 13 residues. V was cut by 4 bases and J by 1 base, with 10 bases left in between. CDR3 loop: CAWTPPANTEAFF. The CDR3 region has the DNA TGTGCCTGGACCCCGCCGGCGAACACTGAAGCTTTCTTT.

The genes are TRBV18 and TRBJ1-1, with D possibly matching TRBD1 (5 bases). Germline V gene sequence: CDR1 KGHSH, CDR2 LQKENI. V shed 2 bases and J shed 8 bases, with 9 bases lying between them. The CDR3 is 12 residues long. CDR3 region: CASSPEEGEAFF. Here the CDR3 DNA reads TGTGCCAGCTCACCAGAGGAGGGGGAAGCTTTCTTT.

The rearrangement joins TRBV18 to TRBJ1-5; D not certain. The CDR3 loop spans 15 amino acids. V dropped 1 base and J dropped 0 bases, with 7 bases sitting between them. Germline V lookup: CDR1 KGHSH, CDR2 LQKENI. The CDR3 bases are TGTGCCAGCTCACCACTCCGAGATAGCAATCAGCCCCAGCATTTT. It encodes CASSPLRDSNQPQHF.

CDR3 amino acids: CASSLGQGFLGETQYF. The CDR3 nucleotides are TGTGCCAGCAGCTTGGGACAGGGGTTTTTGGGGGAGACCCAGTACTTC. The V call is TRBV7-6, the J call TRBJ2-5, with TRBD1 identical over 10 bases. Per germline, CDR1 SGHVS and CDR2 FNYEAQ. Trimming removed 3 bases from V and 5 bases from J; junction bases left unmatched: 9. There are 16 residues in the CDR3.

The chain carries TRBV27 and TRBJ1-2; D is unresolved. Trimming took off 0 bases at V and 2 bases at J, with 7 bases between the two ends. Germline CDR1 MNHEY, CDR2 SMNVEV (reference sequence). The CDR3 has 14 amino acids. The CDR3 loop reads CASSLSAVNYGYTF. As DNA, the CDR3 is TGTGCCAGCAGTTTATCAGCAGTAAACTATGGCTACACCTTC.

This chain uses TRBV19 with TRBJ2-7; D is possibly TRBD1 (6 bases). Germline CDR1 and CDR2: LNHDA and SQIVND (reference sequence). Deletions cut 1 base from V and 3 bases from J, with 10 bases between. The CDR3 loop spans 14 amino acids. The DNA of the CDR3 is TGTGCCAGTAGTATAGCTCGACAGGACTACGAGCAGTACTTC. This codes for CASSIARQDYEQYF. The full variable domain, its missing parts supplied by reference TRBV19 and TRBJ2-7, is DGGITQSPKYLFRKEGQNVTLSCEQNLNHDAMYWYRQDPGQGLRLIYYSQIVNDFQKGDIAEGYSVSREKKESFPLTVTSAQKNPTAFYLCASSIARQDYEQYFGPGTRLTVT.

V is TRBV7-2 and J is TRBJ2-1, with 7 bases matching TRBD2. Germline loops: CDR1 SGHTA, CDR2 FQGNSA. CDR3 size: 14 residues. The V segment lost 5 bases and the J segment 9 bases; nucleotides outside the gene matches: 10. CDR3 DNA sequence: TGTGCCAGCAGCCCAATGGGGGGGTCGGGTGAGCAGTTCTTC. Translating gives CASSPMGGSGEQFF.